Presented here are 25 T cell receptor beta chains from one specimen sequenced in a study of control samples from healthy donors and cancer patients. TCRdb's table, derived via immunoSEQ multiplex PCR, lists solely in-frame clones and lacks some. Here the sample spans around 110,000 clones, 80% to 90% being singletons. Sequencing was done on a sample of PBMCs. Receptors were obtained from a woman in her fifties or sixties with colorectal cancer.

The rearrangement uses TRBV7-9 and TRBJ1-1; 7 bases map to TRBD1. V lost 6 bases, J lost 1 base, and 5 bases stayed unmatched. The length of the CDR3 is 14 residues. Germline assignment: CDR1 SEHNR and CDR2 FQNEAQ (reference sequence). CDR3 DNA: TGTGCCAGCAGTTCCAGGGGGGAGAACACTGAAGCTTTCTTT. Its translation: CASSSRGENTEAFF.

This chain links TRBV6-5 with TRBJ2-2, with D perhaps TRBD1 or TRBD2 (5 bases each). The CDR3 spans 14 residues. Germline loops: CDR1 MNHEY, CDR2 SVGAGI. The V end was cut by 2 bases, the J end by 7 bases, with 11 bases between. The CDR3 spells CASSYRGAHGELFF. CDR3 sequence (DNA): TGTGCCAGCAGTTACCGGGGCGCACACGGGGAGCTGTTTTTT.

The CDR3 here is CSAASGLETQYF. CDR3 in DNA: TGCAGCGCCGCGTCTGGGCTAGAGACCCAGTACTTC. The V gene is TRBV29-1, the J gene TRBJ2-5; D is unresolved. V was shortened by 7 bases and J by 4 bases, with 13 bases between the two germline ends. The CDR3 sequence is 12 residues long. Per the germline V gene, CDR1 is SQVTM and CDR2 is ANQGSEA.

This chain joins TRBV2 and TRBJ2-1, with 9 bases matching TRBD1. CDR1 and CDR2 (germline): SNHLY, FYNNEI. The CDR3 length is 14 residues. Trimming took 3 bases from V and 14 from J; bases not matched to a gene: 11. CDR3 in amino acids: CASSENRGRVYEFF. The CDR3 DNA sequence: TGTGCCAGCAGTGAGAACAGGGGGCGTGTATATGAGTTCTTC.

The chain has TRBV9 and TRBJ1-3; 8 nucleotides match TRBD1. The junction had 6 bases not matched to a gene; V was cut back by 4 bases and J by 0 bases. Per the germline V gene, CDR1 is SGDLS and CDR2 is YYNGEE. The CDR3 consists of 16 residues. The DNA for the CDR3 is TGTGCCAGCAGCCCACGGACAGGGAACTCTGGAAACACCATATATTTT. Translating it yields CASSPRTGNSGNTIYF.

The table lists this clone with a count of one. The chain employs TRBV19 and TRBJ2-3, with a possible D match to TRBD2 (5 bases). This CDR3 contains 15 residues. V dropped 5 bases and J dropped 2 bases, with 14 bases sitting between them. CDR1 and CDR2 from the germline V gene are LNHDA and SQIVND (reference sequence). CDR3 bases: TGTGCCAGTAGTGTTGGGGAGCAATTCACAGATACGCAGTATTTT. Encoded protein: CASSVGEQFTDTQYF.

The genes are TRBV7-3 and TRBJ2-3; 10 nucleotides line up with TRBD2. V shed 5 bases and J 3 bases; nucleotides not matched to a gene: 8. The CDR3 has 16 residues. CDR1 SGHTA and CDR2 FQGTGA come from the germline V gene. CDR3 coding DNA: TGTGCCAGCAGCGGCAACAGCGGGGGGGTAACAGATACGCAGTATTTT. It codes for CASSGNSGGVTDTQYF.

This chain joins TRBV5-4 and TRBJ1-2; D may be TRBD1 (6 bases). CDR3 size: 13 residues. CDR1 is SGHNT, CDR2 YYREEE, per germline (reference sequence). V dropped 2 bases and J dropped 7 bases, with 12 bases sitting between them. DNA of the CDR3: TGTGCCAGCAGCTTTAACAGGGCCGGTGGCTACACCTTC. Its translation: CASSFNRAGGYTF.

The genes are TRBV3-1 (or the pseudogene TRBV3-2) and TRBJ1-6; D gene uncertain. The CDR3 spans 16 residues. V was trimmed by 0 bases and J by 6 bases, leaving 12 bases between them. Per germline, CDR1 LGHDT and CDR2 YNNKEL (reference sequence). The CDR3 DNA follows: TGTGCCAGCAGCCAAGAGTCGAGAATACCTAATTCACCCCTCCACTTT. Its translation: CASSQESRIPNSPLHF.

This chain joins TRBV5-1 and TRBJ2-7; 7 positions match TRBD1. V lost 4 bases and J lost 2; bases outside the gene matches: 3. Germline CDR1 SGHRS, CDR2 YFSETQ. This CDR3 contains 13 residues. In DNA, the CDR3 is TGCGCCAGCAGCGTCGACAGGGCCTACGAGCAGTACTTC. It is translated as CASSVDRAYEQYF.

With regard to this clone: Other DNA sequences of this sample code for an identical CDR3. The rearrangement joins TRBV4-1 to TRBJ1-2; D possibly corresponds to TRBD1 (6 bases). The CDR3 loop spans 19 amino acids. In germline, CDR1 is MGHRA, CDR2 YSYEKL. The V gene lost 2 bases and the J gene lost 0 bases, with 22 bases spanning the gap. The DNA of the CDR3 is TGCGCCAGCAGCCAACCAGGGCAAGCGACAGGCGCCTCTAACTATGGCTACACCTTC. Translated, it gives CASSQPGQATGASNYGYTF.

This clone occurred once. The chain is built from TRBV5-4 and TRBJ1-3, with TRBD1 as a possible D gene (6 bases). The V end lost 2 bases, the J end lost 1 base, and 10 bases lay between the germline ends. The germline CDR1 and CDR2 sequences are SGHNT and YYREEE (reference sequence). CDR3 length: 15 residues. The CDR3 spells CASSFGTPSGNTIYF. The DNA of the CDR3 is TGTGCCAGCAGCTTCGGGACACCTTCTGGAAACACCATATATTTT.

The chain couples TRBV5-1 to TRBJ1-4; D may be TRBD1 (5 bases). The CDR3 loop spans 16 amino acids. The germline gives CDR1 SGHRS, CDR2 YFSETQ. With 0 bases removed from V and 5 bases from J, the gap between germline ends came to 14 bases. The CDR3 loop reads CASSLVPGSLNEKLFF. The DNA for the CDR3 is TGCGCCAGCAGCTTGGTCCCAGGGAGCTTGAATGAAAAACTGTTTTTT.

The chain employs TRBV6-5 and TRBJ2-5; D is ambiguous. This CDR3 comprises 13 residues. Germline loops: CDR1 MNHEY, CDR2 SVGAGI. V lost 7 bases and J lost 5, with 14 bases in between. CDR3 amino acids: CASTLHAGETQYF. The CDR3, as DNA: TGTGCCAGCACCCTCCATGCCGGCGAGACCCAGTACTTC.

The chain joins TRBV5-1 to TRBJ2-2; TRBD1 matches 8 bases. This CDR3 has 16 residues. V lost 4 bases and J lost 1; bases outside the gene matches: 6. The V gene's germline CDR1 is SGHRS and CDR2 YFSETQ. The CDR3 protein is CASSPSGQGNTGELFF. For the CDR3, the DNA is TGCGCCAGCAGCCCGAGTGGACAGGGGAACACCGGGGAGCTGTTTTTT.

In this sample, this clone turned up once. This chain connects TRBV6-5 to TRBJ1-2, with D uncertain. Germline V gene lookup returns CDR1 MNHEY and CDR2 SVGAGI. Trimming pared 0 bases from V and 1 base from J, leaving 6 bases between. This CDR3 region has 14 residues. The CDR3 nucleotides read TGTGCCAGCAGTTACTCGAGGGTTAACTATGGCTACACCTTC. Its translation: CASSYSRVNYGYTF.

The rearrangement uses TRBV5-6 and TRBJ1-2; no clear D gene. From germline, CDR1 is SGHDT and CDR2 YYEEEE. The CDR3 length is 12 residues. Trimming left V 2 bases short and J 6 bases short, with 8 bases between. CDR3 coding DNA: TGTGCCAGCAGCTTCGGAGACAATGGCTACACCTTC. Its translation is CASSFGDNGYTF.

V usage is TRBV20-1 and J usage is TRBJ2-7, with D perhaps assigned TRBD1 or TRBD2 (5 bases each). The V gene lost 3 bases and the J gene lost 2 bases, with 17 bases spanning the gap. This CDR3 is built from 15 residues. Germline CDR1 and CDR2: DFQATT and SNEGSKA (reference sequence). CDR3 nucleotide sequence: TGCAGTGCTAGTCTGGGACGACTTTTGCCCTACGAGCAGTACTTC. It encodes CSASLGRLLPYEQYF.

This clone was picked up many times. The rearrangement joins TRBV6-2 or TRBV6-3 to TRBJ2-7; 9 bases match TRBD1. Trimming cost V 4 bases and J 9 bases; bases outside gene matches: 7. The CDR3 is made up of 13 amino acids. In germline, CDR1 is MNHEY, CDR2 SVGEGT. In DNA, the CDR3 is TGTGCCAGCAGTTCCCGGACAGGGGTTGGGCAGTACTTC. Translation gives CASSSRTGVGQYF.

This chain joins TRBV11-2 and TRBJ1-1, with D possibly TRBD1 on 6 matching bases. This CDR3 region has 13 residues. Germline V gives CDR1 SGHAT, CDR2 FQNNGV. The germline V and J ends were trimmed by 2 bases and 3 bases, with 7 bases remaining between them. This CDR3 is CASSLRGDTEAFF. The CDR3 bases are TGTGCCAGCAGCTTAAGGGGGGACACTGAAGCTTTCTTT.

V gene TRBV10-1 combines with J gene TRBJ2-7; no definite D call. Trimming took 3 bases from V and 1 from J, leaving 25 bases between them. Germline V CDR1 and CDR2: WNHNN, SYGVQD (reference sequence). The CDR3 is 19 amino acids. In DNA form, the CDR3 reads TGCGCCAGCAGTGACGACCTACCGGTTCTGGCACTACAATCCTACGAGCAGTACTTC. This translates into CASSDDLPVLALQSYEQYF.

The gene calls are TRBV27 and TRBJ1-5, with TRBD1 matching 8 bases. The CDR3 covers 17 residues. Germline loops: CDR1 MNHEY, CDR2 SMNVEV (reference sequence). V trimming: 4 bases; J trimming: 5 bases; junction bases outside the gene matches: 13. This chain's CDR3 is CASSSLMKGRGHQPQHF. In DNA, the CDR3 is TGTGCCAGCAGTTCATTAATGAAGGGCAGGGGGCATCAGCCCCAGCATTTT.

This chain links TRBV4-1 with TRBJ2-7; 8 bases match TRBD2. This CDR3 comprises 19 residues. V lost 0 bases to trimming and J lost 0 bases; unmatched junction nucleotides: 13. The germline CDR1 and CDR2 sequences are MGHRA and YSYEKL. CDR3 amino acids: CASSQEGPGLAGGSYEQYF. DNA for the CDR3: TGCGCCAGCAGCCAAGAGGGCCCCGGGCTAGCGGGCGGCTCCTACGAGCAGTACTTC.

The rearrangement joins TRBV6-5 to TRBJ1-5; 7 positions match TRBD1. This CDR3 is 12 amino acids long. Trimming removed 9 bases from V and 2 bases from J; junction bases left unmatched: 1. Germline-derived CDR1 and CDR2 are MNHEY and SVGAGI. The CDR3 nucleotides read TGTGCCAGTACAGGGGGCAATCAGCCCCAGCATTTT. Translating it yields CASTGGNQPQHF.

V is TRBV28 and J is TRBJ1-2, with a weak D call TRBD1 (5 bases). There are 16 residues in the CDR3. The V and J ends lost 2 bases and 6 bases respectively, with 19 bases between them. Germline V gives CDR1 MDHEN, CDR2 SYDVKM. The chain's CDR3 is CASSLTSGASGDGYTF. The DNA of the CDR3 is TGTGCCAGCAGTTTAACGTCTGGGGCGAGCGGTGATGGCTACACCTTC.